This TCR beta chain was documented in a study of T cells in narcolepsy. Background on the study: Patients with NT1 or NT2 and healthy control donors were enrolled. Findings and limits, study-wide: Blood of same and different patients, but not healthy controls, reportedly held recurring autoreactive clonotypes. HCRT-specific and TRIB2-specific autoreactive clonotypes appeared among same-patient CSF and blood CD4+ clonotypes.

The data were produced by immunoSEQ multiplex PCR, yet TCRdb's version contains in-frame clones alone and is incomplete. Here the sample spans fewer than 30,000 clones, around 85% being singletons. The length of the CDR3 is 11 residues. Trimming left V 2 bases short and J 4 bases short, with 3 bases between. Germline V gene data show CDR1 as SQVTM and CDR2 as ANQGSEA. As for this clone: The target antigen is unknown.

Sample: CD45RA- memory CD4+ T cells from PBMCs. This receptor was taken from a human donor with narcolepsy. The V call is TRBV29-1, the J call TRBJ1-3; D gene unclear. CDR3 coding DNA: TGCAGCGTTGAACAGGGAAACACCATATATTTT. Encoded protein: CSVEQGNTIYF.